Below, 14 T cell receptor beta chains from the same sample are listed, as sequenced in a study of identical twins. TCRdb re-called the 5' RACE reads through MiXCR, storing one row per CDR3 protein. The sample shows about 460,000 distinct CDR3 sequences, 14% of them seen only once. These data were also filed under a second study, of yellow fever vaccine responses in identical twins.

Sequenced input: CD4+ T cells sorted from blood. These receptors came from a woman aged 18 to 35 in good health.

In its sample, this clonotype was seen a few times. The chain uses TRBV27 and TRBJ1-6, with D unresolved. V lost 5 bases to trimming and J lost 5 bases, with 13 bases between them. Germline V CDR1 and CDR2: MNHEY, SMNVEV (reference sequence). This CDR3 is built from 15 residues. CDR3 coding DNA: TGTGCCAGCAGTCTCTCCCGGAATCATAATTCACCCCTCCACTTT. Protein product: CASSLSRNHNSPLHF.

This clonotype was recorded a few times. The chain joins TRBV29-1 to TRBJ1-1, with TRBD1 identical over 12 bases. Germline CDR1 is SQVTM and CDR2 is ANQGSEA. Losses at the gene ends were 6 bases for V and 1 base for J; bases not matched to a gene: 12. This CDR3 is 17 amino acids long. CDR3: CSVPGTGGPAGNTEAFF. The CDR3 region has the DNA TGCAGCGTCCCCGGGACAGGGGGCCCGGCGGGGAACACTGAAGCTTTCTTT.

This clonotype was detected ten times or more. The chain couples TRBV29-1 to TRBJ2-3; D remains ambiguous. The CDR3 runs to 12 residues. Per germline, CDR1 SQVTM and CDR2 ANQGSEA. The V gene lost 2 bases and the J gene lost 2 bases, with 5 bases spanning the gap. The CDR3 sequence is CSVETNTDTQYF. DNA of the CDR3: TGCAGCGTTGAAACGAACACAGATACGCAGTATTTT.

The chain carries TRBV7-6 and TRBJ2-7; 7 nucleotides align to TRBD2. Germline V lookup: CDR1 SGHVS, CDR2 FNYEAQ. With 5 bases clipped from V and 6 bases from J, the junction kept 7 bases outside the gene matches. The CDR3 loop spans 13 amino acids. CDR3 sequence (DNA): TGTGCCAGCAGCCCCGGGCGCGGGGGCGAGCAGTACTTC. Translation: CASSPGRGGEQYF. Complete variable domain (other parts from reference TRBV7-6 and TRBJ2-7): GAGVSQSPRYKVTKRGQDVALRCDPISGHVSLYWYRQALGQGPEFLTYFNYEAQQDKSGLPNDRFSAERPEGSISTLTIQRTEQRDSAMYRCASSPGRGGEQYFGPGTRLTVT.

The chain uses TRBV7-9 and TRBJ1-2; no clear D gene. V was pared by 5 bases and J by 8 bases, with 15 bases between. CDR1 is SEHNR and CDR2 is FQNEAQ in the germline V gene (reference sequence). The CDR3 has 13 residues. CDR3 amino acids: CASSPDSPSGYTF. CDR3 coding DNA: TGTGCCAGCAGCCCAGACTCCCCCTCGGGCTACACCTTC.

This rearrangement joins TRBV29-1 to TRBJ2-1; D is uncertain. Trimming took off 3 bases at V and 1 base at J, with 7 bases between the two ends. The CDR3 is made up of 13 amino acids. The germline V gene has CDR1 SQVTM and CDR2 ANQGSEA. Here the CDR3 reads CSVEPRSYNEQFF. CDR3 nucleotides: TGCAGCGTTGAGCCTAGATCCTACAATGAGCAGTTCTTC.

The V gene is TRBV14, the J gene TRBJ2-3; TRBD2 matches 7 bases. Germline V gene lookup returns CDR1 SGHDN and CDR2 FVKESK. This CDR3 spans 14 amino acids. J lost 3 bases, V lost 0 bases, and 0 bases had no gene match. The CDR3 coding sequence is TGTGCCAGCAGCCAAGAACTAGCGACAGATACGCAGTATTTT. Translated: CASSQELATDTQYF.

J is TRBJ2-5 and V is TRBV6-5; no firm D call. The CDR3 extends over 15 amino acids. Germline CDR1 is MNHEY and CDR2 is SVGAGI. V was cut by 0 bases and J by 4 bases, with 12 bases left in between. CDR3 protein: CASSYSISASETQYF. The CDR3 nucleotides are TGTGCCAGCAGTTACTCGATCAGTGCCTCAGAGACCCAGTACTTC.

This clonotype appeared a few times. This chain links TRBV29-1 with TRBJ2-7; 7 nucleotides align to TRBD1. V dropped 5 bases and J dropped 5; count of bases not matched to a gene: 3. This CDR3 has 11 amino acids. Germline CDR1 is SQVTM and CDR2 is ANQGSEA. The CDR3 DNA sequence: TGCAGCGTTCGACAGGGCCACGAGCAGTACTTC. Translating it yields CSVRQGHEQYF.

This clonotype was seen at least ten times. The V gene is TRBV5-6, the J gene TRBJ2-7; TRBD1 agrees at 9 bases. Trimming removed 2 bases from V and 3 bases from J; junction bases left unmatched: 6. Per the germline V gene, CDR1 is SGHDT and CDR2 is YYEEEE. The CDR3 is made up of 15 amino acids. CDR3 residues: CASSFRGTGIYEQYF. The DNA for the CDR3 is TGTGCCAGCAGCTTCCGCGGGACAGGGATCTACGAGCAGTACTTC.

This clonotype was counted only a few times. The chain recombines TRBV5-1 with TRBJ1-2, with 7 bases lining up with TRBD1. CDR3 length: 13 residues. The germline gives CDR1 SGHRS, CDR2 YFSETQ. V was clipped by 3 bases and J by 8 bases; unmatched bases: 7. CDR3 sequence: CASSSQTGLGYTF. DNA for the CDR3: TGCGCCAGCAGCTCCCAGACAGGGTTGGGCTACACCTTC.

CDR3 region: CATSRPGLADQETQYF. CDR3 DNA: TGTGCCACCAGCAGACCGGGACTAGCGGACCAAGAGACCCAGTACTTC. The chain is built from TRBV15 and TRBJ2-5; 11 positions agree with TRBD2. CDR1 and CDR2 (germline): LNHNV, YYDKDF (reference sequence). The CDR3 is made up of 16 amino acids. The V segment lost 2 bases and the J segment 0 bases; nucleotides outside the gene matches: 2.

The CDR3 reads CASSFGTGGRTGELFF. CDR3 nucleotide sequence: TGTGCCAGCAGTTTCGGGACAGGGGGTCGCACCGGGGAGCTGTTTTTT. The rearrangement joins TRBV27 to TRBJ2-2, with 11 bases identical to TRBD1. CDR3 length: 16 amino acids. V was clipped by 3 bases and J by 4 bases; unmatched bases: 4. Germline V gives CDR1 MNHEY, CDR2 SMNVEV (reference sequence).

This clonotype was seen many times. The rearrangement joins TRBV5-1 to TRBJ1-1; D remains ambiguous. Per the germline V gene, CDR1 is SGHRS and CDR2 is YFSETQ. V was trimmed by 1 base and J by 3 bases, leaving 4 bases between them. CDR3 size: 12 residues. The CDR3: CASSLRDTEAFF. Written as DNA, the CDR3 is TGCGCCAGCAGCTTGCGGGACACTGAAGCTTTCTTT.